This T cell receptor beta chain derives from a study of cytomegalovirus exposure and HLA in healthy donors. Study-wide findings and caveats: When analyzed later, the rates of TCR association showed variation by HLA locus, with DRB1 the most and HLA-C the fewest. For most subjects, TCR beta sequences were reported to predict HLA-A and HLA-B alleles with accuracy. In a later analysis, productive TCRs from donors in an Asian-associated ancestry cluster reportedly carried fewer N-insertions than the cohort mean. The study dropped some indistinguishable V segments, TRBV6-2 and TRBV6-3 among them.

The PCR ran on 60 Vbeta and 13 Jbeta primers. Libraries were prepared by immunoSEQ multiplex PCR; TCRdb keeps only in-frame clonotypes and omits some of them. The table has about 190,000 clones, approximately 84% seen once. Worth noting for this clone: Its antigen is as yet unknown.

This CDR3 has 15 residues. Germline V lookup: CDR1 MDHEN, CDR2 SYDVKM. Trimming cost V 6 bases and J 2 bases, with 17 bases left between them. The TCR was taken from a woman aged 45-65 years in good health and CMV-seropositive. Sequencing input: PBMCs. V gene TRBV28 combines with J gene TRBJ2-7; TRBD1 is a possible D gene (5 bases). The CDR3 is CASSPRSLGPYEQYF. DNA for the CDR3: TGTGCCAGCAGCCCCCGGTCCCTGGGGCCCTACGAGCAGTACTTC.